The 5 T cell receptor beta chains in this list originate from one sample, sequenced in a study of cytomegalovirus exposure and HLA in healthy donors. PCR used 60 Vbeta primers and 13 Jbeta primers. This table comes from immunoSEQ multiplex PCR, and its TCRdb copy is limited to in-frame clones, with some not included. The profile shows about 130,000 clones, 84% of them singletons. Sequencing input: PBMCs. These receptors were taken from a man aged 45-65 years in good health and CMV-seronegative.

This clone has just one count. The V gene is TRBV2, the J gene TRBJ1-6, with a possible D match to TRBD1 (6 bases). V was cut by 7 bases and J by 0 bases, with 10 bases left in between. The germline V gene encodes CDR1 SNHLY and CDR2 FYNNEI. This CDR3 contains 15 residues. In DNA form, the CDR3 reads TGTGCCAGCACGGGACAAACCTCCTATAATTCACCCCTCCACTTT. Translating gives CASTGQTSYNSPLHF.

The CDR3 DNA is TGTGCCAGTACCCCTGGGACAGGGGGAGGGTATGGCTACACCTTC. Its protein product is CASTPGTGGGYGYTF. The J gene is TRBJ1-2, the V gene TRBV19; 11 positions agree with TRBD1. The V and J ends lost 7 bases and 5 bases, in that order; junction bases with no gene match: 9. This CDR3 comprises 15 residues. CDR1 LNHDA and CDR2 SQIVND come from the germline V gene (reference sequence). Using reference TRBV19 and TRBJ1-2 for the parts outside the CDR3, the full variable domain is DGGITQSPKYLFRKEGQNVTLSCEQNLNHDAMYWYRQDPGQGLRLIYYSQIVNDFQKGDIAEGYSVSREKKESFPLTVTSAQKNPTAFYLCASTPGTGGGYGYTFGSGTRLTVV.

The rearrangement joins TRBV12-5 to TRBJ1-3, with a tentative D call TRBD1 (6 bases). Germline CDR1 reads LGHNT; CDR2 reads FRNRAP. V lost 0 bases, J lost 11 bases, and 20 bases lay in between. CDR3 length: 16 residues. The DNA of the CDR3 is TGTGCTAGTGGTTTGGTACTTGGGCCTGACAGGCTCTCCATATATTTT. Amino acid sequence: CASGLVLGPDRLSIYF.

The rearrangement uses TRBV5-1 and TRBJ1-3; D may be TRBD1 (5 bases). Germline lookup yields CDR1 SGHRS and CDR2 YFSETQ. Trimming removed 3 bases at V and 7 bases at J, with 14 bases between. The CDR3 consists of 14 residues. CDR3 coding DNA: TGCGCCAGCAGCTCCCAGGCAGGGTCGAACACCATATATTTT. Translated, it gives CASSSQAGSNTIYF.

The chain joins TRBV5-1 to TRBJ1-4; D call uncertain. V was pared by 4 bases and J by 8 bases, with 18 bases between. Germline V gene data show CDR1 as SGHRS and CDR2 as YFSETQ. The CDR3 spans 15 residues. CDR3 sequence reads: CASSTAPGVGEKLFF. DNA of the CDR3: TGCGCCAGCAGCACCGCGCCCGGGGTCGGGGAAAAACTGTTTTTT. Full variable domain (missing parts from reference TRBV5-1 and TRBJ1-4): KAGVTQTPRYLIKTRGQQVTLSCSPISGHRSVSWYQQTPGQGLQFLFEYFSETQRNKGNFPGRFSGRQFSNSRSEMNVSTLELGDSALYLCASSTAPGVGEKLFFGSGTQLSVL.